Only a few counts were recorded for the clone carrying this TCR beta chain. The antigen is not known. This specimen belongs to a study of blood T cells in healthy people across ages. Germline CDR1 DFQATT, CDR2 SNEGSKA (reference sequence). V lost 3 bases and J 3 bases, leaving 9 bases between the germline ends. This CDR3 spans 12 amino acids. Study conclusions and caveats: While age rose, TCR beta diversity per million T cells dropped in a roughly linear way.

Sample-barcoded 5' priming and a J-beta primer mix drove a second PCR of about 6 to 11 cycles. TCRdb used MiXCR to reprocess the 5' RACE reads, holding one entry per CDR3 protein. The top ten clones hold roughly 23% of a sample with over 950,000 distinct CDR3 sequences, roughly 50% of them seen once. The V call is TRBV20-1, the J call TRBJ2-7; a weak D match, TRBD2 (5 bases). The material sequenced was blood. This receptor was obtained from a woman aged 60 to 75 in good health. CDR3 sequence (DNA): TGCAGTGCTAGCCAGCGGAGCTACGAGCAGTACTTC. It yields the protein CSASQRSYEQYF.